The T cell receptor beta chain described here comes from a study of blood T cell repertoires in COVID-19. For the study at large: Researchers got acute and convalescent COVID-19 samples from the United States, Italy and Spain. The analysed material was cDNA or gDNA that came from T cells, B-cell-depleted T cells, or PBMCs.

Here immunoSEQ multiplex PCR was the method, and the copy in TCRdb shows in-frame clones only, minus some. The data hold some 110,000 clones, with more than 70% observed a single time. The ends were cut back, 4 bases at V and 1 base at J, with 6 bases in the middle. CDR3 length: 12 residues. In germline, CDR1 is SGHDT, CDR2 YYEEEE. Sequenced sample: peripheral blood. The TCR comes from a woman older than 75 with COVID-19, enrolled during active disease. The chain is built from TRBV5-6 and TRBJ2-7; D gene uncertain. The CDR3 region has the DNA TGTGCCAGCAGCCTACGGTCCTACGAGCAGTACTTC. Its protein is CASSLRSYEQYF.